The T cell receptor beta chain described here comes from a study of blood T cell repertoires in COVID-19. The assay was immunoSEQ multiplex PCR, and TCRdb's table has in-frame clones only and misses some. This table has more than 200,000 clones, about 90% appearing once. CDR1 and CDR2 (germline): LGHDT, YNNKEL (reference sequence). V lost 0 bases and J lost 7, with 12 bases in between. The CDR3 runs 14 residues. The material sequenced was peripheral blood. The gene calls are TRBV3-1 (or the pseudogene TRBV3-2) and TRBJ1-2; weak D call: TRBD1 (5 bases). This TCR was recovered from an older woman with acute or convalescent COVID-19. The CDR3: CASSQESRVGGYTF. The DNA of the CDR3 is TGTGCCAGCAGCCAAGAGTCCAGGGTGGGTGGCTACACCTTC.